This is a list of T cell receptor beta chains from one sample in a study of blood T cells in healthy people across ages. From the 5' RACE reads, TCRdb called clonotypes with MiXCR, one entry per CDR3 protein. The profile shows hundreds of thousands of distinct CDR3 sequences, 49% of them singletons. The sample consisted of blood. The source of these receptors is a woman aged 60 to 75 in good health. Both conserved end residues are part of each CDR3. The D gene is left open where the match is weak. Clone size is shown for a subset of rows, as once, few, many or a class of expanded clone.

>TRBV7-3|-|TRBJ2-7|-
TGTGCCAGCAGCCCCACAGCGGGGACACCTACAGGCGAGCAGTACTTC
CASSPTAGTPTGEQYF
>TRBV5-5|once|TRBJ2-7|-
TGTGCCAGCAGCTGGACATCTTCTTACAATGAGCAGTACTTC
CASSWTSSYNEQYF
>TRBV5-1|once|TRBJ2-1|TRBD2
TGCGCCAGCAGACCTCGGACTAGCGGGAGTGAGGATGAGCAGTTCTTC
CASRPRTSGSEDEQFF
>TRBV6-2/TRBV6-3|-|TRBJ2-7|TRBD1
TGTGCCAGCAGTTACTCTTCGGGGACAGGGGGCCACGGCGAGCAGTACTTC
CASSYSSGTGGHGEQYF
>TRBV12-3/TRBV12-4|few|TRBJ2-7|-
TGTGCCAGCAGTTTCTACAGGGGAGGGGAGCAGTACTTC
CASSFYRGGEQYF
>TRBV29-1|-|TRBJ2-7|-
TGCAGCGTTGGGCTGTGGGATGAGCAGTACTTC
CSVGLWDEQYF
>TRBV20-1|-|TRBJ2-3|TRBD2
TGCAGTGTATGGGAGGGTGGGACAGATACGCAGTATTTT
CSVWEGGTDTQYF
>TRBV29-1|few|TRBJ2-3|TRBD2
TGCAGCGTGGTACTAGCGGGAGGGGGTACAGATACGCAGTATTTT
CSVVLAGGGTDTQYF
>TRBV9|few|TRBJ1-2|-
TGTGCCAGCAGCGTAGTGAGTTCCCCTAACTATGGCTACACCTTC
CASSVVSSPNYGYTF
>TRBV9|-|TRBJ1-5|-
TGTGCCAGCAGCGTAGGAGCAGGGATGGGTCAGCCCCAGCATTTT
CASSVGAGMGQPQHF
>TRBV6-2/TRBV6-3|-|TRBJ2-1|TRBD2
TGTGCCAGCAGTTACCGTGGACTAGCGGGAGGTGAGCAGTTCTTC
CASSYRGLAGGEQFF
>TRBV7-2|few|TRBJ2-1|-
TGTGCCAGCAGCCGCATGGCAGGGAGCTCCTACAATGAGCAGTTCTTC
CASSRMAGSSYNEQFF
>TRBV12-3/TRBV12-4|-|TRBJ1-6|TRBD1
TGTGCCAGCCGGGACAGCCTAAATTCACCCCTCCACTTT
CASRDSLNSPLHF